The 13 T cell receptor beta chains listed next were all sequenced from one sample in a study of human T cells and chemical hapten exposure. Described time point: patch test 2, 6 weeks after DPC sensitization. The sample's treatment: therapeutic diphenylcyclopropenone sensitization with weekly scalp DPC. TCRdb processed the RACE reads anew with MiXCR; each CDR3 protein has one entry. The sample has tens of thousands of distinct CDR3 sequences, around 10% seen once. The starting material was whole blood, obtained in connection with sensitization to the hapten diphenylcyclopropenone (DPC). The receptors originated from a man younger than 35 with alopecia areata. Some clones in this sample may be carry-over from other donors' samples.

This clonotype came up a few times. This chain links TRBV4-1 with TRBJ1-2, with D possibly TRBD1 on 5 matching bases. V dropped 3 bases and J dropped 8 bases, with 16 bases sitting between them. The CDR3 length is 14 residues. Germline assignment: CDR1 MGHRA and CDR2 YSYEKL. The CDR3 spells CASSHYFRASGYTF. CDR3 in DNA: TGCGCCAGCAGCCATTACTTCAGGGCATCCGGCTACACCTTC.

The chain combines TRBV5-4 with TRBJ2-1, with a tentative D call TRBD1 (6 bases). The germline CDR1 and CDR2 sequences are SGHNT and YYREEE (reference sequence). The CDR3 contains 16 residues. V lost 1 base to trimming and J lost 5 bases, with 16 bases between them. CDR3 nucleotides: TGTGCCAGCAGCTTGCCCAACAGGGTAATCGACAATGAGCAGTTCTTC. It yields the protein CASSLPNRVIDNEQFF.

This clonotype was counted ten times or more. The chain combines TRBV11-2 with TRBJ2-5, with D possibly being TRBD1 or TRBD2 (6 bases each). CDR1 and CDR2 (germline): SGHAT, FQNNGV. Trimming removed 5 bases at V and 0 bases at J, with 16 bases between. CDR3 length equals 16 residues. The CDR3 region has the DNA TGTGCCAGCAGCGGCCCCAGGGGACTGTACCAAGAGACCCAGTACTTC. This gives the protein CASSGPRGLYQETQYF.

This clonotype has at least ten counts. The chain combines TRBV11-2 with TRBJ2-2, with 7 bases aligning to TRBD1. The CDR3 has 15 amino acids. With V trimmed by 4 bases and J by 4 bases, 6 bases remained unmatched. The germline CDR1 and CDR2 sequences are SGHAT and FQNNGV. The chain's CDR3 is CASSSYRGSTGELFF. The DNA of the CDR3 is TGTGCCAGCAGCTCTTACAGGGGATCCACCGGGGAGCTGTTTTTT. Variable domain in full (rest from reference TRBV11-2 and TRBJ2-2): EAGVAQSPRYKIIEKRQSVAFWCNPISGHATLYWYQQILGQGPKLLIQFQNNGVVDDSQLPKDRFSAERLKGVDSTLKIQPAKLEDSAVYLCASSSYRGSTGELFFGEGSRLTVL.

The chain combines TRBV10-1 with TRBJ2-7; D ambiguous. This CDR3 contains 14 residues. CDR1 and CDR2 from the germline V gene are WNHNN and SYGVQD (reference sequence). Trimming took off 7 bases at V and 5 bases at J, with 18 bases between the two ends. Written as DNA, the CDR3 is TGCGCCAGCACCAGACCGAACCCCCCCGACGAGCAGTACTTC. Translating it yields CASTRPNPPDEQYF.

Only a few counts were recorded for this clonotype. CDR3 in amino acids: CATSDLWAGDTQYF. DNA of the CDR3: TGTGCCACCAGTGATTTGTGGGCTGGAGATACGCAGTATTTT. J is TRBJ2-3 and V is TRBV24-1; no firm D call. The V gene lost 0 bases and the J gene lost 5 bases, with 8 bases spanning the gap. Germline V gene data show CDR1 as KGHDR and CDR2 as SFDVKD. The CDR3 runs to 14 residues.

The table lists this clonotype with many counts. The chain has TRBV20-1 and TRBJ2-7; 12 bases fit TRBD2. V dropped 1 base and J dropped 2; count of bases not matched to a gene: 9. Germline V gene lookup returns CDR1 DFQATT and CDR2 SNEGSKA (reference sequence). The CDR3 has 17 amino acids. CDR3 bases: TGCAGTGCTAGAGGGACTAGCGGGACGTCGAACACCTACGAGCAGTACTTC. It encodes CSARGTSGTSNTYEQYF.

The V and J genes are TRBV9 and TRBJ1-3; D gene uncertain. CDR1 and CDR2 (germline): SGDLS, YYNGEE. Trimming stripped 0 bases from V and 0 bases from J, with 10 bases between. The CDR3 totals 16 residues. The chain's CDR3 is CASSVGHLHSGNTIYF. In DNA form, the CDR3 reads TGTGCCAGCAGCGTAGGTCACCTACACTCTGGAAACACCATATATTTT.

This sequence joins TRBV6-5 and TRBJ2-4; 11 nucleotides line up with TRBD1. CDR1 MNHEY and CDR2 SVGAGI come from the germline V gene. The junction had 17 bases not matched to a gene; V was cut back by 2 bases and J by 8 bases. The CDR3 spans 19 residues. DNA for the CDR3: TGTGCCAGCAGTTACCTGTCTGGGGGGACAGGGGGACTCGGGGACATTCAGTACTTC. Encoded protein: CASSYLSGGTGGLGDIQYF.

The sample holds many counts of this clonotype. This chain connects TRBV28 to TRBJ1-1; no clear D gene. Trimming took 7 bases from V and 8 from J, leaving 14 bases between them. CDR3 length: 12 residues. Germline V gene data show CDR1 as MDHEN and CDR2 as SYDVKM. This chain's CDR3 is CASTLGEKEAFF. The CDR3 DNA sequence: TGTGCCAGCACGCTCGGAGAAAAAGAAGCTTTCTTT.

CDR3 region: CASSYSASGGTDTQYF. The CDR3, as DNA: TGTGCCAGCAGTTACTCGGCTAGCGGGGGCACAGATACGCAGTATTTT. The chain links TRBV6-5 to TRBJ2-3; TRBD2 matches 9 bases. Looked up from germline, CDR1 is MNHEY and CDR2 is SVGAGI. V trimming: 0 bases; J trimming: 1 base; junction bases outside the gene matches: 2. The CDR3 consists of 16 residues.

The chain joins TRBV11-2 to TRBJ2-7; the match to TRBD2 covers 8 bases. The CDR3 runs to 17 residues. Germline V gene lookup returns CDR1 SGHAT and CDR2 FQNNGV. The trim removed 5 bases at V and 5 bases at J, leaving 17 bases unmatched. CDR3 coding DNA: TGTGCCAGCAGCACCTGGGGGCAAGGACTAGCATCCCACGAGCAGTACTTC. It encodes CASSTWGQGLASHEQYF.

This clonotype turned up a few times. CDR3 loop: CASSETGRYEQYF. The CDR3 region has the DNA TGCGCCAGCAGTGAGACAGGGAGATACGAGCAGTACTTC. J is TRBJ2-7 and V is TRBV10-1; TRBD1 might be the D (6 bases). The CDR3 loop spans 13 amino acids. Germline assignment: CDR1 WNHNN and CDR2 SYGVQD (reference sequence). Trimming removed 2 bases at V and 4 bases at J, with 9 bases between.